This T cell receptor beta chain came from a study of cytomegalovirus exposure and HLA in healthy donors. Study-wide context: The Caucasian-associated ancestry cluster held around 81% of more than 350 genotyped donors.

The PCR was carried out with 60 Vbeta primers and 13 Jbeta primers. The method was immunoSEQ multiplex PCR; TCRdb's version includes in-frame clones alone and lacks a portion of them. The data contain around 100,000 clones, 70% of them singletons. Concerning this clone itself: Its target is not known.

Study findings and constraints: It was 150 to 200 TCR beta chains that were listed as cytomegalovirus-associated. Most observed TCR sequences were rare, whereas some public TCRs were detected in many donors.

Germline CDR1 LNHDA, CDR2 SQIVND (reference sequence). V shed 4 bases and J shed 0 bases, with 10 bases lying between them. This CDR3 region has 15 residues. The sequenced sample consisted of PBMCs. The TCR sequence derives from a middle-aged man in good health and CMV-seropositive. This sequence joins TRBV19 and TRBJ1-5; D unclear. CDR3 amino acids: CASSTQIHSNQPQHF. The CDR3 DNA follows: TGTGCCAGTAGTACCCAGATTCATAGCAATCAGCCCCAGCATTTT.